A single sample gave rise to the 15 T cell receptor beta chains below, sequenced in a study of blood T cell repertoires in COVID-19. Repertoires were generated with immunoSEQ multiplex PCR, while TCRdb's copy carries only in-frame clones and drops some. The table has 200,000 to 250,000 clones, 84% seen once; the top ten hold 5.5% to 7.5%. The sequencing input was PBMCs or T cells enriched from blood (not recorded which). These TCRs come from a woman between 40 and 55 years old who had recovered from COVID-19.

V and J are TRBV27 and TRBJ2-6, with D possibly being TRBD1 (5 bases). Germline loops: CDR1 MNHEY, CDR2 SMNVEV (reference sequence). This CDR3 comprises 14 residues. The V end was cut by 6 bases, the J end by 4 bases, with 10 bases between. The CDR3 spells CASRGVPGANVLTF. In DNA form, the CDR3 reads TGTGCCAGCAGAGGGGTCCCCGGGGCCAACGTCCTGACTTTC.

This clone showed up just once. This chain links TRBV4-3 with TRBJ2-3; the match to TRBD2 covers 16 bases. Germline values: CDR1 LGHNA, CDR2 YSLEER. The CDR3 consists of 17 residues. Trimming took 6 bases from V and 6 from J; bases not matched to a gene: 9. CDR3 residues: CASSTGTSGRAVDTQYF. The CDR3 DNA sequence: TGCGCCAGCAGTACCGGGACTAGCGGGAGGGCCGTGGATACGCAGTATTTT.

This clone occurred a few times. The rearrangement links TRBV5-5 to TRBJ1-1; 10 nucleotides agree with TRBD1. The CDR3 is 13 residues long. Germline V gene data show CDR1 as SGHKS and CDR2 as YYEKEE (reference sequence). Germline trimming cut 4 bases from V and 5 bases from J; bases unmatched to any gene: 2. The CDR3 sequence is CASSPDRGTEAFF. Written as DNA, the CDR3 is TGTGCCAGCAGCCCGGACAGGGGGACTGAAGCTTTCTTT.

The chain carries TRBV9 and TRBJ2-3; tentatively, D is TRBD1 (6 bases). The CDR3 length is 16 residues. Between the trimmed V and J ends, which lost 0 bases and 6 bases, there was a span of 17 bases. CDR1 is SGDLS and CDR2 is YYNGEE in the germline V gene. The CDR3 sequence: CASSVGGGIKSDTQYF. For the CDR3, the DNA is TGTGCCAGCAGCGTAGGTGGGGGCATCAAGAGCGATACGCAGTATTTT. Filled out from reference TRBV9 and TRBJ2-3, the complete variable domain reads DSGVTQTPKHLITATGQRVTLRCSPRSGDLSVYWYQQSLDQGLQFLIQYYNGEERAKGNILERFSAQQFPDLHSELNLSSLELGDSALYFCASSVGGGIKSDTQYFGPGTRLTVL.

The V and J genes are TRBV29-1 and TRBJ2-1, with a possible D match to TRBD2 (6 bases). V lost 4 bases and J 9 bases, leaving 13 bases between the germline ends. The length of the CDR3 is 12 residues. Germline assignment: CDR1 SQVTM and CDR2 ANQGSEA. DNA of the CDR3: TGCAGCGTTGTTGTAGCGGTGAGTGAGCAGTTCTTC. Amino acid sequence: CSVVVAVSEQFF.

The chain links TRBV11-3 to TRBJ1-1; D might be TRBD1 (5 bases). Trimming took off 5 bases at V and 7 bases at J, with 14 bases between the two ends. Per germline, CDR1 SGHNT and CDR2 YENEEA. The length of the CDR3 is 13 residues. CDR3 sequence reads: CASSGKLQGEAFF. The DNA of the CDR3 is TGTGCCAGCAGCGGTAAATTGCAGGGTGAAGCTTTCTTT. The full variable domain, completed using reference TRBV11-3 and TRBJ1-1, is EAGVVQSPRYKIIEKKQPVAFWCNPISGHNTLYWYLQNLGQGPELLIRYENEEAVDDSQLPKDRFSAERLKGVDSTLKIQPAELGDSAVYLCASSGKLQGEAFFGQGTRLTVV.

The V and J genes are TRBV24-1 and TRBJ2-1; 9 nucleotides match TRBD2. From germline, CDR1 is KGHDR and CDR2 SFDVKD. The CDR3 runs to 17 residues. The trim removed 4 bases at V and 5 bases at J, leaving 11 bases unmatched. CDR3: CATSDRKTSGADNEQFF. CDR3 nucleotide sequence: TGTGCCACCAGTGACCGAAAGACTAGCGGAGCCGACAATGAGCAGTTCTTC.

The rearrangement joins TRBV7-2 to TRBJ2-5, with D possibly matching TRBD2 (6 bases). Per the germline V gene, CDR1 is SGHTA and CDR2 is FQGNSA. V was trimmed by 5 bases and J by 0 bases, leaving 13 bases between them. The CDR3 is 15 amino acids. The CDR3 bases are TGTGCCAGCAGCCGCAGCGGGTCCAACCAAGAGACCCAGTACTTC. Residues: CASSRSGSNQETQYF.

This chain connects TRBV7-2 to TRBJ2-5; D might be TRBD2 (6 bases). This CDR3 spans 15 amino acids. The germline gives CDR1 SGHTA, CDR2 FQGNSA. Trimming stripped 7 bases from V and 4 bases from J, with 19 bases between. The CDR3 nucleotides are TGTGCCAGCACCCGCGACCGGGAGTCGGGAGAGACCCAGTACTTC. It is translated as CASTRDRESGETQYF.

V usage is TRBV24-1 and J usage is TRBJ2-1, with 13 bases lining up with TRBD2. There are 16 residues in the CDR3. Unmatched junction bases numbered 7, after V lost 4 bases and J lost 8 bases. Germline V gene lookup returns CDR1 KGHDR and CDR2 SFDVKD. The CDR3 protein is CATSDIGTSGTHEQFF. CDR3 sequence (DNA): TGTGCCACCAGTGACATCGGGACTAGCGGGACCCATGAGCAGTTCTTC.

J is TRBJ2-2 and V is TRBV28; D might be TRBD1 (6 bases). The CDR3 spans 16 residues. CDR1 is MDHEN and CDR2 is SYDVKM in the germline V gene. V dropped 6 bases and J dropped 3 bases, with 17 bases sitting between them. The DNA for the CDR3 is TGTGCCAGCAGGGTAGGGGGACACCGGTACACCGGGGAGCTGTTTTTT. This encodes CASRVGGHRYTGELFF.

This clone was found a few times. This sequence joins TRBV11-2 and TRBJ2-1; possible D gene TRBD2, 5 bases. The CDR3 covers 16 residues. V lost 5 bases to trimming and J lost 4 bases, with 18 bases between them. CDR1 is SGHAT and CDR2 is FQNNGV in the germline V gene. The CDR3 bases are TGTGCCAGCAGCAGAACCCGCAGCGGCTCATACAATGAGCAGTTCTTC. Amino acids: CASSRTRSGSYNEQFF.

The V gene is TRBV4-2, the J gene TRBJ1-4; D remains ambiguous. Germline values: CDR1 LGHNA, CDR2 YNFKEQ. The CDR3 runs to 12 residues. Trimming cost V 3 bases and J 5 bases, with 4 bases left between them. The CDR3, as DNA: TGTGCCAGCAGCCAGAGAAATGAAAAACTGTTTTTT. Translation: CASSQRNEKLFF.

V usage is TRBV27 and J usage is TRBJ2-1; 9 nucleotides match TRBD1. CDR1 and CDR2 from the germline V gene are MNHEY and SMNVEV (reference sequence). The CDR3 has 15 residues. The V gene end was trimmed by 7 bases and the J gene end by 10 bases; junction bases not matched to a gene: 14. The CDR3 bases are TGTGCCAGCAATCAGGGACAGGGAGAGGGTCACGAGCAGTTCTTC. Translating it yields CASNQGQGEGHEQFF.

This chain links TRBV28 with TRBJ1-3; D unclear. The CDR3 runs 14 residues. Trimming stripped 3 bases from V and 3 bases from J, with 9 bases between. Germline V lookup: CDR1 MDHEN, CDR2 SYDVKM. The CDR3 loop reads CASSFRSLGNTIYF. CDR3 DNA: TGTGCCAGCAGTTTTAGATCTCTTGGAAACACCATATATTTT.